Listed below are T cell receptor beta chains from one sample, sequenced in a study of blood T cell repertoires in COVID-19. The protocol was immunoSEQ multiplex PCR, while the TCRdb copy is restricted to in-frame clones and leaves out a portion. Of approximately 270,000 clones in the sample, approximately 85% were seen once. The sequencing input was peripheral blood. Every receptor here comes from a human donor with COVID-19, enrolled during active disease. The donor label of this sample is uncertain. The CDR3 runs from the conserved cysteine through the conserved F or W. Each record gives: CDR3 protein, CDR3 DNA, V gene, J gene, D gene, clone size. The D gene is left open where the match is weak. Clone size, where shown, is once, few, many, or a class for clones that have expanded.

CDR3 protein: CASRGDSGETQYF
CDR3 DNA: TGTGCCAGCAGGGGGGACTCCGGGGAGACCCAGTACTTC
V gene: TRBV6-5
J gene: TRBJ2-5
D gene: .
clone size: .

CDR3 protein: CATHRQGGPQPQHF
CDR3 DNA: TGTGCCACCCATCGACAGGGGGGCCCCCAGCCCCAGCATTTT
V gene: TRBV19
J gene: TRBJ1-5
D gene: TRBD1
clone size: .

CDR3 protein: CASSPRSGGRVQTGELFF
CDR3 DNA: TGTGCCAGCAGCCCCCGTTCCGGCGGGAGGGTACAGACCGGGGAGCTGTTTTTT
V gene: TRBV7-9
J gene: TRBJ2-2
D gene: TRBD2
clone size: .

CDR3 protein: CASSPGAGVGGTEAFF
CDR3 DNA: TGTGCCAGCAGCCCAGGGGCAGGGGTTGGCGGAACTGAAGCTTTCTTT
V gene: TRBV3-1/TRBV3-2
J gene: TRBJ1-1
D gene: .
clone size: .

CDR3 protein: CASRSGTAAQYF
CDR3 DNA: TGTGCCAGCCGTAGCGGGACAGCGGCCCAGTACTTC
V gene: TRBV2
J gene: TRBJ2-5
D gene: .
clone size: once

CDR3 protein: CASNIRWRGQGTEAFF
CDR3 DNA: TGTGCCAGCAACATAAGGTGGAGGGGACAGGGTACTGAAGCTTTCTTT
V gene: TRBV28
J gene: TRBJ1-1
D gene: TRBD1
clone size: .

CDR3 protein: CASSYQGGNTGELFF
CDR3 DNA: TGTGCCAGCAGTTACCAAGGAGGAAACACCGGGGAGCTGTTTTTT
V gene: TRBV6-5
J gene: TRBJ2-2
D gene: .
clone size: .

CDR3 protein: CASTLSESQGGYTF
CDR3 DNA: TGTGCCAGCACCCTGAGCGAGTCCCAGGGGGGCTACACCTTC
V gene: TRBV2
J gene: TRBJ1-2
D gene: .
clone size: .

CDR3 protein: CATSEGGRDTQYF
CDR3 DNA: TGTGCCACCAGTGAAGGGGGCAGGGATACGCAGTATTTT
V gene: TRBV24-1
J gene: TRBJ2-3
D gene: TRBD1
clone size: .

CDR3 protein: CASSGGLGRSAYEQYF
CDR3 DNA: TGTGCCAGCAGTGGGGGGTTGGGAAGATCAGCCTACGAGCAGTACTTC
V gene: TRBV27
J gene: TRBJ2-7
D gene: .
clone size: .

CDR3 protein: CAISGGGNEQFF
CDR3 DNA: TGTGCCATCTCAGGGGGTGGAAATGAGCAGTTCTTC
V gene: TRBV10-3
J gene: TRBJ2-1
D gene: TRBD1
clone size: .

CDR3 protein: CASSLTPGTELEAFF
CDR3 DNA: TGCGCCAGCAGCTTGACACCGGGGACTGAACTTGAAGCTTTCTTT
V gene: TRBV5-1
J gene: TRBJ1-1
D gene: .
clone size: .

CDR3 protein: CASRGGLASLEQFF
CDR3 DNA: TGTGCCAGCAGGGGGGGACTAGCATCACTCGAGCAGTTCTTC
V gene: TRBV2
J gene: TRBJ2-1
D gene: TRBD2
clone size: .

CDR3 protein: CASSPGQRDTEAFF
CDR3 DNA: TGTGCCAGCAGCCCCGGACAGAGAGACACTGAAGCTTTCTTT
V gene: TRBV28
J gene: TRBJ1-1
D gene: .
clone size: once

CDR3 protein: CASSVWGTAGNTIYF
CDR3 DNA: TGTGCCAGCAGCGTATGGGGGACAGCGGGAAACACCATATATTTT
V gene: TRBV9
J gene: TRBJ1-3
D gene: TRBD1
clone size: .

CDR3 protein: CAIGWRGDNEQFF
CDR3 DNA: TGTGCCATCGGGTGGAGGGGAGACAATGAGCAGTTCTTC
V gene: TRBV10-3
J gene: TRBJ2-1
D gene: .
clone size: .

CDR3 protein: CASHLAGQVLGTEAFF
CDR3 DNA: TGTGCCAGCCACCTAGCCGGGCAGGTGCTAGGGACTGAAGCTTTCTTT
V gene: TRBV11-2
J gene: TRBJ1-1
D gene: .
clone size: .

CDR3 protein: CASSEQGTVGYAF
CDR3 DNA: TGTGCCAGCAGTGAGCAGGGGACCGTTGGCTACGCCTTC
V gene: TRBV2
J gene: TRBJ1-2
D gene: .
clone size: .